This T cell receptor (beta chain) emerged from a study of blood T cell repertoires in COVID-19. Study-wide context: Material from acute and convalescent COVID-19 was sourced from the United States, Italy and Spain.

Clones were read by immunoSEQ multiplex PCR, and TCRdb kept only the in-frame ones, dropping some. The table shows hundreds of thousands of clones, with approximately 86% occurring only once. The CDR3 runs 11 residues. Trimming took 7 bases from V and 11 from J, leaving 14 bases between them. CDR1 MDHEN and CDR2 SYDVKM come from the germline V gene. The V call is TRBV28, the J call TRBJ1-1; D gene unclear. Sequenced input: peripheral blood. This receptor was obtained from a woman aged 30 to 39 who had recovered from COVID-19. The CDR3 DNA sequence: TGTGCCAGCACCACTAACATCGGGGCTTTCTTT. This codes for CASTTNIGAFF.